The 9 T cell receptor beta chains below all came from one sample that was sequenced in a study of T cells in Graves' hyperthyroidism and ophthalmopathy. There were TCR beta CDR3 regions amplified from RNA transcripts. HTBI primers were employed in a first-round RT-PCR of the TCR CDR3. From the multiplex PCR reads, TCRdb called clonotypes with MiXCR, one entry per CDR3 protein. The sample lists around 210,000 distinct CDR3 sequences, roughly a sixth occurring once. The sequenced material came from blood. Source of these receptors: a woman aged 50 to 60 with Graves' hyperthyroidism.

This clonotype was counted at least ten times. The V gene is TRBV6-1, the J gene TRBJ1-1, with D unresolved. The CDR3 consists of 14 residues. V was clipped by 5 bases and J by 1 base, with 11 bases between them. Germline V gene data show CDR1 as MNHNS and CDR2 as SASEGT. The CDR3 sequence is CASSFGFRNTEAFF. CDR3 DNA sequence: TGTGCCAGCAGTTTCGGGTTTCGGAACACTGAAGCTTTCTTT.

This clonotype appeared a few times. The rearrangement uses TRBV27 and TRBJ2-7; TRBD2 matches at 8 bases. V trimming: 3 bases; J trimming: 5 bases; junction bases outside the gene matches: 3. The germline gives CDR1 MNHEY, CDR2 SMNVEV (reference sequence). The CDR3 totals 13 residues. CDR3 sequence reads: CASSFREGDEQYF. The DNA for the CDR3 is TGTGCCAGCAGTTTCCGGGAGGGTGACGAGCAGTACTTC.

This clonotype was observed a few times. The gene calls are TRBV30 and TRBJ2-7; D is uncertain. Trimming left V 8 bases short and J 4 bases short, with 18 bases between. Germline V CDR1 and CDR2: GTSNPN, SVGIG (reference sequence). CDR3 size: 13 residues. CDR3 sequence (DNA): TGTGCCACCCTCCCGTCCTTAGATTACGAGCAGTACTTC. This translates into CATLPSLDYEQYF.

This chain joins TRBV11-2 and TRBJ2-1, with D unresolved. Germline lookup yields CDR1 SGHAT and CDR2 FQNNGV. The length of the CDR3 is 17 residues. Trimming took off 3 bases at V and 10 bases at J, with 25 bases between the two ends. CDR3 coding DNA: TGTGCCAGCAGCTTTTGGGCACCCCCCCGGTTCAACTCAGAGCAGTTCTTC. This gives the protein CASSFWAPPRFNSEQFF.

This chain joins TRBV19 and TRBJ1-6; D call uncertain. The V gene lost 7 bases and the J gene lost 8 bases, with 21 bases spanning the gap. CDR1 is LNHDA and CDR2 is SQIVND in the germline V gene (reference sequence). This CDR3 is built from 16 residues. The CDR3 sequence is CASNLLRVGQDSPLHF. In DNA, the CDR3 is TGTGCCAGTAACTTACTCCGTGTAGGTCAAGATTCACCCCTCCACTTT.

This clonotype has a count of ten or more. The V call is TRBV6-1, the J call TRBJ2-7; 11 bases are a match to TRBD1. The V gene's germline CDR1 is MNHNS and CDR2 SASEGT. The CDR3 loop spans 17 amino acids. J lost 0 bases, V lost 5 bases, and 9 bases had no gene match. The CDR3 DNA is TGTGCCAGCAGTCTCCTAAGGGACAGGGGGGACTCCTACGAGCAGTACTTC. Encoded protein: CASSLLRDRGDSYEQYF.

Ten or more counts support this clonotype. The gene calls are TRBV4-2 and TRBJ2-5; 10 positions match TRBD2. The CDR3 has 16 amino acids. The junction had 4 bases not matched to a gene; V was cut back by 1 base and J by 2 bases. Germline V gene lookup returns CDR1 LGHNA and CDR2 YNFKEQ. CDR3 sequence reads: CASSQGPTSGQETQYF. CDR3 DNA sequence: TGTGCCAGCAGCCAAGGCCCGACTAGCGGGCAAGAGACCCAGTACTTC.

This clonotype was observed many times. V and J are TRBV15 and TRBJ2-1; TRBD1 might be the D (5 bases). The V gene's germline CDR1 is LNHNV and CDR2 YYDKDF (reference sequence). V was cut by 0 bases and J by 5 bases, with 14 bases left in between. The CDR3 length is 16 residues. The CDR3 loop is CATSRDSPGYHNEQFF. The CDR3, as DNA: TGTGCCACCAGCAGAGATTCGCCAGGGTACCACAATGAGCAGTTCTTC.

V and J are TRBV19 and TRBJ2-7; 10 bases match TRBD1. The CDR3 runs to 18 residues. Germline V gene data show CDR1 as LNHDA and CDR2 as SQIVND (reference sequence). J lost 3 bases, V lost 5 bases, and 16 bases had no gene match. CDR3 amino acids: CASSPSGTGASGYYEQYF. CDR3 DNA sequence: TGTGCCAGTAGTCCCTCCGGGACAGGGGCGTCCGGATACTACGAGCAGTACTTC. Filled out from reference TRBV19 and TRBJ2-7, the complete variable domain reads DGGITQSPKYLFRKEGQNVTLSCEQNLNHDAMYWYRQDPGQGLRLIYYSQIVNDFQKGDIAEGYSVSREKKESFPLTVTSAQKNPTAFYLCASSPSGTGASGYYEQYFGPGTRLTVT.